This passage covers 19 T cell receptor beta chains from one sample sequenced in a study of blood T cell repertoires in COVID-19. Measured with immunoSEQ multiplex PCR; TCRdb has only the in-frame clones, and not every one. The sample lists about 81,000 clones, about 85% seen once, with about 14% in the top ten. The specimen sequenced was peripheral blood. Receptor source: a woman aged 70 to 79 with acute or convalescent COVID-19.

This clone was seen only a few times. The rearrangement uses TRBV2 and TRBJ1-2; D is perhaps TRBD1 (6 bases). The CDR3 is made up of 12 amino acids. Germline CDR1 reads SNHLY; CDR2 reads FYNNEI. The V end lost 4 bases, the J end lost 5 bases, and 8 bases lay between the germline ends. CDR3 nucleotide sequence: TGTGCCAGCAGTGCGCAGGGGTATGGCTACACCTTC. It yields the protein CASSAQGYGYTF.

V gene TRBV4-1 combines with J gene TRBJ2-6; tentative D call: TRBD1 (6 bases). CDR1 and CDR2 (germline): MGHRA, YSYEKL. CDR3 length: 20 residues. V lost 1 base and J 5 bases, leaving 24 bases between the germline ends. The CDR3 loop is CASSQATNRETALRANVLTF. For the CDR3, the DNA is TGCGCCAGCAGCCAAGCAACGAACAGGGAGACAGCTCTGAGGGCCAACGTCCTGACTTTC.

This clone came up a few times. The CDR3 coding sequence is TGTGCCAGTAGACCCACGGACCTTACGGGGGCAGATACGCAGTATTTT. Its translation is CASRPTDLTGADTQYF. V usage is TRBV19 and J usage is TRBJ2-3; D is perhaps TRBD2 (6 bases). Trimming cost V 6 bases and J 4 bases, with 20 bases left between them. CDR1 and CDR2 (germline): LNHDA, SQIVND (reference sequence). The CDR3 contains 16 residues.

This chain uses TRBV5-5 with TRBJ1-5, with D tentatively TRBD1 (6 bases). Germline lookup yields CDR1 SGHKS and CDR2 YYEKEE (reference sequence). The germline V and J ends were trimmed by 0 bases and 1 base, with 11 bases remaining between them. There are 16 residues in the CDR3. The CDR3 DNA follows: TGTGCCAGCAGCTTGGGGCAGGGGCTGAGCAATCAGCCCCAGCATTTT. Translation gives CASSLGQGLSNQPQHF.

The V call is TRBV3-1 (or the pseudogene TRBV3-2), the J call TRBJ2-3, with 11 bases fitting TRBD2. J gave up 2 bases and V 4 bases, and 5 bases lay outside the gene matches. This CDR3 has 16 amino acids. CDR1 is LGHDT, CDR2 YNNKEL, per germline (reference sequence). As DNA, the CDR3 is TGTGCCAGCAGCCTTTTAGCGGGGGGGAACACAGATACGCAGTATTTT. Translation gives CASSLLAGGNTDTQYF.

The chain has TRBV5-4 and TRBJ1-5; 11 nucleotides match TRBD1. V lost 4 bases to trimming and J lost 5 bases; unmatched junction nucleotides: 5. This CDR3 has 15 amino acids. Germline assignment: CDR1 SGHNT and CDR2 YYREEE (reference sequence). The CDR3 DNA reads as TGTGCCAGCAGCCTGGACAGGGGGCGGGATCAGCCCCAGCATTTT. As protein: CASSLDRGRDQPQHF. The complete variable domain, with remaining parts taken from reference TRBV5-4 and TRBJ1-5, reads ETGVTQSPTHLIKTRGQQVTLRCSSQSGHNTVSWYQQALGQGPQFIFQYYREEENGRGNFPPRFSGLQFPNYSSELNVNALELDDSALYLCASSLDRGRDQPQHFGDGTRLSIL.

The CDR3 bases are TGCGCCAGCAGCCAAGGACAGGGGGCTACCGGGGAGCTGTTTTTT. Protein sequence: CASSQGQGATGELFF. The rearrangement uses TRBV4-1 and TRBJ2-2; 10 nucleotides agree with TRBD1. Germline loops: CDR1 MGHRA, CDR2 YSYEKL. The CDR3 contains 15 residues. V lost 1 base, J lost 5 bases, and 1 base stayed unmatched.

The chain combines TRBV6-2 or TRBV6-3 with TRBJ2-3, with 7 positions matching TRBD1. The CDR3 extends over 16 amino acids. After removal of 5 bases from V and 0 bases from J, the junction contained 8 bases not matched to a gene. Per germline, CDR1 MNHEY and CDR2 SVGEGT. CDR3 loop: CASSRQGPSSTDTQYF. The CDR3, as DNA: TGTGCCAGCAGTCGACAGGGCCCCTCTAGCACAGATACGCAGTATTTT.

The chain uses TRBV7-7 and TRBJ2-3; 8 bases are shared with TRBD2. The CDR3 is 15 residues long. Germline V gene lookup returns CDR1 SSHAT and CDR2 FNYEAQ (reference sequence). V lost 1 base, J lost 4 bases, and 4 bases stayed unmatched. This CDR3 reads CASSLGAGGADTQYF. As DNA, the CDR3 is TGTGCCAGCAGCTTAGGGGCCGGGGGGGCAGATACGCAGTATTTT.

V and J are TRBV5-3 and TRBJ2-4; 9 positions match TRBD2. TRBV5-3 is an ORF, and what it does is uncertain. V lost 6 bases, J lost 0 bases, and 19 bases stayed unmatched. The CDR3 sequence is 20 residues long. CDR3 sequence reads: CARISRVTSGFTIAKNIQYF. The CDR3 DNA sequence: TGTGCCAGAATTAGTAGGGTAACTAGCGGGTTCACCATAGCCAAAAACATTCAGTACTTC.

The chain has TRBV7-2 and TRBJ2-2; 14 bases are a match to TRBD2. Germline loops: CDR1 SGHTA, CDR2 FQGNSA. The CDR3 spans 17 residues. V trimming: 1 base; J trimming: 7 bases; junction bases outside the gene matches: 5. The CDR3, as DNA: TGTGCCAGCAGCTTAGATGGGACTAGCGGGAGATACGGGGAGCTGTTTTTT. This encodes CASSLDGTSGRYGELFF.

This clone has only a few counts. The chain uses TRBV4-3 and TRBJ2-6; TRBD2 might be the D (5 bases). This CDR3 comprises 18 residues. The V gene's germline CDR1 is LGHNA and CDR2 YSLEER. Trimming cost V 1 base and J 1 base, with 14 bases left between them. The chain's CDR3 is CASSQASAGLSGANVLTF. CDR3 DNA sequence: TGCGCCAGCAGCCAAGCCTCGGCGGGTCTGTCTGGGGCCAACGTCCTGACTTTC.

The genes are TRBV2 and TRBJ2-1; D remains unclear. The CDR3 contains 15 residues. CDR1 is SNHLY, CDR2 FYNNEI, per germline. V lost 3 bases and J 7 bases, leaving 16 bases between the germline ends. As DNA, the CDR3 is TGTGCCAGCAGTGACAGGTCGGTTGGATCTAATGAGCAGTTCTTC. Translating gives CASSDRSVGSNEQFF.

V and J are TRBV4-1 and TRBJ1-5; unclear D gene. The CDR3 is 15 residues long. V was pared by 1 base and J by 0 bases, with 7 bases between. Looked up from germline, CDR1 is MGHRA and CDR2 is YSYEKL. The CDR3 DNA reads TGCGCCAGCAGCCAAGTACAGCATAGCAATCAGCCCCAGCATTTT. It codes for CASSQVQHSNQPQHF.

CDR3 in amino acids: CASSPTGGGTEAFF. For the CDR3, the DNA is TGTGCCAGCTCACCAACAGGGGGAGGCACTGAAGCTTTCTTT. This chain links TRBV18 with TRBJ1-1; TRBD1 agrees at 8 bases. V was pared by 2 bases and J by 4 bases, with 3 bases of the junction left unmatched. The CDR3 spans 14 residues. The V gene's germline CDR1 is KGHSH and CDR2 LQKENI.

The rearrangement uses TRBV5-4 and TRBJ1-2, with D possibly TRBD1 on 6 matching bases. V was clipped by 5 bases and J by 2 bases, with 10 bases between them. This CDR3 is built from 13 residues. CDR1 and CDR2 (germline): SGHNT, YYREEE (reference sequence). In DNA, the CDR3 is TGTGCCAGCAGACCCGGGACAAACTATGGCTACACCTTC. Protein product: CASRPGTNYGYTF.

This clone occurred a few times. The CDR3 DNA reads as TGTGCCAGCAGTTTCGGTAATTCACCCCTCCACTTT. This translates into CASSFGNSPLHF. V gene TRBV12-3 or TRBV12-4 combines with J gene TRBJ1-6; D is unresolved. The CDR3 consists of 12 residues. The ends were cut back, 3 bases at V and 6 bases at J, with 3 bases in the middle.

The chain links TRBV5-1 to TRBJ1-2; D is unresolved. The CDR3 covers 13 residues. CDR1 and CDR2 (germline): SGHRS, YFSETQ. Trimming took off 0 bases at V and 7 bases at J, with 10 bases between the two ends. The chain's CDR3 is CASSLESVPGYTF. CDR3 bases: TGCGCCAGCAGCTTGGAGTCAGTACCTGGCTACACCTTC.

This sequence joins TRBV29-1 and TRBJ1-2, with D uncertain. In germline, CDR1 is SQVTM, CDR2 ANQGSEA. The CDR3 loop spans 11 amino acids. Trimming took off 4 bases at V and 4 bases at J, with 7 bases between the two ends. CDR3 bases: TGCAGCGTTGCGCTCGGCTATGGCTACACCTTC. Its translation is CSVALGYGYTF.